This TCR delta chain was found in a study of gamma-delta chains in newborns, infants, children. Study at large: Polyclonal expansion of innate γδ T cells after birth follows microbial exposure.

This clone was observed a handful of times. A read error likely explains this, since a far larger clone differs by one base. Other DNA sequences within the sample encode an identical CDR3. TCRdb re-identified clones in the reads via CATT. Among 3,000 or so delta-chain clones listed, around 3.9% were seen once. V shed 3 bases and J 0 bases; nucleotides not matched to a gene: 7. Germline V gene sequence: CDR1 GEAIGNYY, CDR2 EKD. The CDR3 is 20 amino acids. The gene calls are TRDV2 and TRDJ3, with 13 bases matching TRDD3. The TCR was taken from a child who was a newborn, infant or young child, either healthy, febrile or measles-vaccinated (not recorded which). Sequencing used blood. CDR3 sequence: CACDAVLGDTSSWDTRQMFF. CDR3 DNA sequence: TGTGCCTGTGACGCCGTACTGGGGGATACGAGCTCCTGGGACACCCGACAGATGTTTTTC.